This TCR beta chain was retrieved from a study of T-cell reconstitution after alpha-beta-depleted transplantation in children. This clonotype was counted many times. The CDR3 sequence is 15 residues long. CDR1 is SNHLY and CDR2 is FYNNEI in the germline V gene. The junction had 5 bases not matched to a gene; V was cut back by 2 bases and J by 6 bases. TCRbeta library construction was performed incorporating unique molecular identifiers. Each CDR3 protein is one row after TCRdb ran MiXCR on the PCR reads. The sample carries a few hundred thousand distinct CDR3 sequences, about 45% recorded once. The gene calls are TRBV2 and TRBJ2-3; TRBD2 agrees at 10 bases. The TCR was taken from a girl aged 2 to 9 with aplastic anemia, due to receive a stem cell transplant. Sample: PBMCs, taken before TCRalphabeta/CD19-depleted stem cell transplant. The CDR3 DNA reads as TGTGCCAGCAGTGAACACCTAGCGGGAGAGGATACGCAGTATTTT. Its protein is CASSEHLAGEDTQYF.